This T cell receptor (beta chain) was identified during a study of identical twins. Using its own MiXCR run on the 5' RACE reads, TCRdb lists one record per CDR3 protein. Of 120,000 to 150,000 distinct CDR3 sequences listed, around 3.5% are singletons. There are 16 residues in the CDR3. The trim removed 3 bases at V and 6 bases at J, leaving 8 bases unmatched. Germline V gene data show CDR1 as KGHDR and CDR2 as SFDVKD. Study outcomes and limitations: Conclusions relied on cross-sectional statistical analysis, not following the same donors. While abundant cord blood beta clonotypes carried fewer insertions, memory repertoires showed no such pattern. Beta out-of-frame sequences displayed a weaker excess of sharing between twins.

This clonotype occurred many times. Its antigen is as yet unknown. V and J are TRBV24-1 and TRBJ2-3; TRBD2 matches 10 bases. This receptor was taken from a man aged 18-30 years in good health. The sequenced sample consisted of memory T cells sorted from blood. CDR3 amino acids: CATSDPLAGEADTQYF. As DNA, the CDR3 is TGTGCCACCAGTGATCCCCTAGCGGGAGAGGCGGATACGCAGTATTTT.